One and the same sample provided the 21 T cell receptor beta chains below, sequenced in a study of blood T cells in healthy people across ages. The second PCR ran about 6 to 11 cycles with a sample-barcoded 5' primer and J-beta primers. TCRdb re-analysed the 5' RACE reads in MiXCR, keeping a single row per CDR3 protein. This repertoire shows about 670,000 distinct CDR3 sequences, approximately 40% found once; its top ten account for 30%. The specimen sequenced was blood. Source of these receptors: an elderly man in good health.

The chain's CDR3 is CASSVEQAADTQYF. CDR3 sequence (DNA): TGCGCCAGCAGCGTGGAACAGGCTGCGGATACGCAGTATTTT. This chain connects TRBV5-1 to TRBJ2-3; maybe TRBD1 (5 bases). This CDR3 has 14 amino acids. CDR1 is SGHRS and CDR2 is YFSETQ in the germline V gene. The V and J ends lost 4 bases and 6 bases respectively, with 15 bases between them.

V and J are TRBV11-3 and TRBJ2-3; 9 bases are shared with TRBD2. Germline lookup yields CDR1 SGHNT and CDR2 YENEEA. Unmatched junction bases numbered 13, after V lost 4 bases and J lost 2 bases. The CDR3 totals 18 residues. In DNA form, the CDR3 reads TGTGCCAGCAGCTCGGGCGTGGCGACTAGCGGTAACACAGATACGCAGTATTTT. Encoded protein: CASSSGVATSGNTDTQYF.

Turning to this clonotype: A much larger clone lies one base from this, so it may be a read error. This chain uses TRBV6-2 or TRBV6-3 with TRBJ2-5, with D unresolved. The J call is doubtful: the DNA matches TRBJ2-7 better. CDR3 length: 13 residues. Per the germline V gene, CDR1 is MNHEY and CDR2 is SVGEGT. DNA for the CDR3: TGTGCCAGCAGTCGAGAAGGGACCTACGAGCAGTACTTC. This sequence encodes CASSREGTYEQYF.

The chain joins TRBV6-5 to TRBJ2-3; 10 nucleotides match TRBD1. The CDR3 consists of 15 residues. CDR1 MNHEY and CDR2 SVGAGI come from the germline V gene. V dropped 5 bases and J dropped 0; count of bases not matched to a gene: 2. DNA of the CDR3: TGTGCCAGCAGTCGACAGGGGGCGAGCACAGATACGCAGTATTTT. Protein product: CASSRQGASTDTQYF.

The chain couples TRBV20-1 to TRBJ1-2; D not certain. The CDR3 spans 14 residues. V lost 1 base to trimming and J lost 3 bases, with 12 bases between them. Germline V gene data show CDR1 as DFQATT and CDR2 as SNEGSKA (reference sequence). This CDR3 is CSARGVRSDYGYTF. The CDR3 nucleotides read TGCAGTGCTAGAGGAGTAAGAAGCGACTATGGCTACACCTTC.

This clonotype turned up a few times. The V call is TRBV11-2, the J call TRBJ2-3; D possibly corresponds to TRBD2 (5 bases). From germline, CDR1 is SGHAT and CDR2 FQNNGV. V was cut by 3 bases and J by 3 bases, with 16 bases left in between. This CDR3 comprises 16 residues. The chain's CDR3 is CASSFPGVDLTDTQYF. The CDR3, as DNA: TGTGCCAGCAGCTTCCCCGGGGTAGATTTGACAGATACGCAGTATTTT.

The chain is built from TRBV6-2 or TRBV6-3 and TRBJ2-3, with 8 bases identical to TRBD1. Germline V lookup: CDR1 MNHEY, CDR2 SVGEGT. CDR3 size: 16 residues. V was clipped by 10 bases and J by 2 bases; unmatched bases: 14. The CDR3 DNA follows: TGTGCCATCCGAGACCAGGGGGCCATCTCCACAGATACGCAGTATTTT. Translation: CAIRDQGAISTDTQYF.

A note on this clonotype: A much more abundant neighbour one base away suggests this may be a read error. The gene calls are TRBV7-2 and TRBJ2-7; D is perhaps TRBD1 (6 bases). In germline, CDR1 is SGHTA, CDR2 FQGNSA. Trimming left V 5 bases short and J 1 base short, with 15 bases between. CDR3 length equals 15 residues. CDR3 region: CASSPGASRSYEQYF. DNA of the CDR3: TGTGCCAGCAGCCCAGGGGCTAGCAGGTCCTACGAGCAGTACTTC. Looking up the rest from reference TRBV7-2 and TRBJ2-7 gives the full variable domain: GAGVSQSPSNKVTEKGKDVELRCDPISGHTALYWYRQSLGQGLEFLIYFQGNSAPDKSGLPSDRFSAERTGGSVSTLTIQRTQQEDSAVYLCASSPGASRSYEQYFGPGTRLTVT.

The chain links TRBV6-5 to TRBJ2-7; tentative D call: TRBD1 (5 bases). CDR3 length equals 13 residues. V lost 6 bases and J 3 bases, leaving 12 bases between the germline ends. Germline CDR1 and CDR2: MNHEY and SVGAGI. The CDR3 region is CASRPTASYEQYF. The CDR3 DNA is TGTGCCAGCAGACCGACAGCGAGCTACGAGCAGTACTTC.

A few counts support this clonotype. This chain connects TRBV6-2 or TRBV6-3 to TRBJ1-5; 7 bases line up with TRBD1. In germline, CDR1 is MNHEY, CDR2 SVGEGT. This CDR3 spans 13 amino acids. V lost 6 bases to trimming and J lost 6 bases; unmatched junction nucleotides: 5. The CDR3: CASRRQGGQPQHF. In DNA form, the CDR3 reads TGTGCCAGCAGGCGACAGGGAGGTCAGCCCCAGCATTTT.

The chain couples TRBV7-6 to TRBJ1-1, with D possibly matching TRBD1 (5 bases). CDR3 length: 16 amino acids. V gave up 1 base and J gave up 5 bases, with 17 bases separating them. From germline, CDR1 is SGHVS and CDR2 FNYEAQ. CDR3 residues: CASSLVPAGSNTEAFF. CDR3 nucleotides: TGTGCCAGCAGCTTAGTTCCCGCAGGGAGCAATACTGAAGCTTTCTTT.

In its sample, this clonotype was seen a few times. J is TRBJ2-3 and V is TRBV6-6; 10 bases align to TRBD1. Losses at the gene ends were 5 bases for V and 2 bases for J; bases not matched to a gene: 7. Looked up from germline, CDR1 is MNHNY and CDR2 is SVGAGI (reference sequence). The CDR3 spans 16 residues. The CDR3 coding sequence is TGTGCCAGCAGTATAACCGGGACAGGGGTCACAGATACGCAGTATTTT. The encoded protein is CASSITGTGVTDTQYF.

This clonotype has a handful of counts. J is TRBJ1-5 and V is TRBV5-1, with 10 bases fitting TRBD1. Germline values: CDR1 SGHRS, CDR2 YFSETQ. This CDR3 has 15 residues. The J segment lost 1 base and the V segment lost 4 bases, leaving 2 bases of the junction unmatched. The CDR3 here is CASSMGQGSNQPQHF. As DNA, the CDR3 is TGCGCCAGCAGCATGGGACAGGGGAGCAATCAGCCCCAGCATTTT. Based on the CDR3 plus reference TRBV5-1 and TRBJ1-5, the full variable domain is KAGVTQTPRYLIKTRGQQVTLSCSPISGHRSVSWYQQTPGQGLQFLFEYFSETQRNKGNFPGRFSGRQFSNSRSEMNVSTLELGDSALYLCASSMGQGSNQPQHFGDGTRLSIL.

The chain has TRBV15 and TRBJ2-7; D gene unclear. The CDR3 loop spans 16 amino acids. Germline values: CDR1 LNHNV, CDR2 YYDKDF (reference sequence). V was pared by 4 bases and J by 7 bases, with 23 bases between. Written as DNA, the CDR3 is TGTGCCACCAGCAAGACCGGGCCTGGTGTCTACAATGAGCAGTACTTC. It codes for CATSKTGPGVYNEQYF. Drawing the rest from reference TRBV15 and TRBJ2-7, the complete variable domain is DAMVIQNPRYQVTQFGKPVTLSCSQTLNHNVMYWYQQKSSQAPKLLFHYYDKDFNNEADTPDNFQSRRPNTSFCFLDIRSPGLGDTAMYLCATSKTGPGVYNEQYFGPGTRLTVT.

This clonotype was counted a few times. Compared with germline, one end of the junction differs, possibly owing to a read error. The V call is TRBV7-7, the J call TRBJ2-5; 12 positions match TRBD2. The CDR3 is made up of 18 amino acids. Germline lookup yields CDR1 SSHAT and CDR2 FNYEAQ (reference sequence). The CDR3 DNA is TGTGCTAGCAGCTTAGTTCCTAGCGGGAGGGCCAGGGGAGAGACCCAGTACTTC. This sequence encodes CASSLVPSGRARGETQYF.

This clonotype has a handful of counts. Here the CDR3 reads CASSTGTGAANTGELFF. The CDR3 region has the DNA TGCGCCAGCAGCACCGGGACAGGGGCTGCGAACACCGGGGAGCTGTTTTTT. The chain employs TRBV5-1 and TRBJ2-2; the match to TRBD1 covers 10 bases. Germline V CDR1 and CDR2: SGHRS, YFSETQ. V was clipped by 4 bases and J by 0 bases; unmatched bases: 6. This CDR3 region has 17 residues.

The gene calls are TRBV7-3 and TRBJ2-3; D tentatively reads TRBD1 or TRBD2 (5 bases each). The CDR3 extends over 12 amino acids. The germline gives CDR1 SGHTA, CDR2 FQGTGA. V was trimmed by 11 bases and J by 2 bases, leaving 11 bases between them. CDR3 coding DNA: TGTGCCCGAGGGACCTACACAGATACGCAGTATTTT. Translated: CARGTYTDTQYF.

This chain uses TRBV7-9 with TRBJ2-5; the D is unclear. The V gene's germline CDR1 is SEHNR and CDR2 FQNEAQ (reference sequence). The CDR3 covers 14 residues. The V gene lost 3 bases and the J gene lost 5 bases, with 13 bases spanning the gap. The CDR3 nucleotides are TGTGCCAGCAGCTTCTGGGATGGCATGGAGACCCAGTACTTC. It codes for CASSFWDGMETQYF.

The J gene is TRBJ2-1, the V gene TRBV10-1; 8 nucleotides match TRBD2. CDR1 is WNHNN and CDR2 is SYGVQD in the germline V gene (reference sequence). CDR3 length: 15 amino acids. The J segment lost 0 bases and the V segment lost 7 bases, leaving 5 bases of the junction unmatched. In DNA form, the CDR3 reads TGCGCCAGCATGAGGAGCGGGAGCTCCTACAATGAGCAGTTCTTC. It encodes CASMRSGSSYNEQFF.

The chain is built from TRBV9 and TRBJ2-2, with unresolved D. CDR3 length: 13 amino acids. Germline assignment: CDR1 SGDLS and CDR2 YYNGEE. Trimming stripped 4 bases from V and 6 bases from J, with 10 bases between. Written as DNA, the CDR3 is TGTGCCAGCAGCACCGTGGACCCCGGGGAGCTGTTTTTT. Its protein is CASSTVDPGELFF.

The sample holds a few counts of this clonotype. The J gene is TRBJ2-4, the V gene TRBV29-1; D is uncertain. The tail of the sequence fits TRBJ2-5 better, so the J call may be wrong. The CDR3 is made up of 16 amino acids. Germline-derived CDR1 and CDR2 are SQVTM and ANQGSEA. The CDR3 DNA sequence: TGCAGCGGGCTTTTAACGCTCGCAGGATATCAAGAGACCCAGTACTTC. This translates into CSGLLTLAGYQETQYF.